What follows is one TCR beta chain and its context. This clonotype was counted ten times or more. Its antigen is still unknown. Per-nucleotide qualities are absent, and no much larger clonotype sits a single base away. The sample's time point, from its label and the paper: newly diagnosed GD, antithyroid drugs for less than 3 months. For both TCR sequencing and RNA sequencing, RNA was extracted from PBMCs using TRIzol. The diagnosis of Graves' disease followed American Thyroid Association guidelines. Recruitment of patients was carried out at an endocrinology department in Xi'an, China. Each patient gave approximately 9 milliliters of peripheral blood, collected in an EDTA anticoagulant tube. Ficoll Paque Plus density gradient separation was used to isolate PBMCs, and no further T cell sorting was performed. An Agilent 2100 Bioanalyzer and agarose gel were used to check RNA quality, and a NanoDrop 2000 was used to measure RNA concentration.

To prepare the library, multiplex PCR was applied. TCRdb names Illumina HiSeq 4000 as the instrument used. CDR3 regions were amplified by Arm-PCR with iRepertoire HTBI primers to construct TCR beta libraries. PCR products were gel purified before sequencing. Per the source publication's procedure: Gene usage analysis of CDR3 amino acid clonotypes used the 55 to 65 TRBV and 11 to 15 TRBJ segments found across samples. COPE and FqMerger were used to merge the filtered high-quality paired reads into contigs. Contigs were aligned with BLAST to IMGT TRBV, TRBD and TRBJ reference genes, and CDR3 was defined per IMGT. Any clonotype with a frequency above 0.1% was classified as a highly expanded clone. Repertoire diversity was measured by Shannon entropy, and V-J evenness by the Gini coefficient. A clonotype found in more than one individual was treated as public. TCRdb handled the public reads itself, with Q25 trimming in fastp and clone calling in MiXCR, and kept productive beta chains. Records with the same CDR3 protein are collapsed into one entry carrying the most frequent genes and DNA. The V and J calls shown here were made by TCRdb, not taken from the authors' results. This sample lists 400,000 to 500,000 distinct CDR3 sequences; 14% were detected once. Around a sixth of the sample is held by the ten biggest clonotypes.

The data stem from a study of regulatory T cells in long-lasting Graves disease (dated by TCRdb to the early 2020s). With regard to the full study: In the newly diagnosed Graves' disease group, patients had been taking antithyroid drugs for less than 3 months. Peripheral blood TCR sequencing and RNA sequencing compared persistent Graves' disease patients with newly diagnosed Graves' disease patients. The study took place in China and was registered as a clinical trial. A total of around 33 samples underwent TCR sequencing, from about 13 patients with persistent Graves' disease and 20 or so patients with newly diagnosed Graves' disease.

The CDR3 sequence holds 15 residues, the cysteine and phenylalanine included. The only DNA kept is the CDR3, 45 bases in frame from the first base. Per the germline V gene, MNHNS is the CDR1 and SASEGT is the CDR2. V sheds 1 base and J sheds 8 bases, leaving 15 bases between their ends. What the authors observed across the whole study: Because the primary lesion, thyroid tissue, could not be accessed, the study looked at peripheral blood alone. Preferential use of TRBV28, TRBJ1-2 and TRBJ2-5 was observed in persistent disease, whereas TRBV20-1 and TRBJ2-1 were favored in newly diagnosed disease. Persistent patients shared more public clonotypes among themselves (roughly 2,700) than newly diagnosed patients did (roughly 920). Compared with newly diagnosed patients, persistent Graves' disease patients had lower TCR Shannon entropy and fewer highly expanded clones, which suggests clonal expansion. The small sample size was acknowledged by the authors as a limitation that may reduce accuracy. Only the TCR beta chain was sequenced and analyzed.

The same data also went into a second study, on T cells in Graves' hyperthyroidism and ophthalmopathy. The second study also describes: Graves' hyperthyroidism was defined as stable when no progression to ophthalmopathy occurred over 18 months of follow-up. Hyperthyroidism patients were newly diagnosed, with disease duration under 2 months, and aged 18 to 65 years. Patients with uncontrolled infections, other autoimmune diseases, pregnancy or lactation were excluded. Diagnoses relied on clinical symptoms, serum thyroxine and TRAb, thyroid ultrasound and orbital computed tomography. A first-round RT-PCR of the TCR CDR3 used the HTBI primer set with the Qiagen OneStep RT-PCR kit. Most expanded thyroid clonotypes (frequency above 0.001) were also detected in blood, suggesting blood repertoires may reflect thyroid immune responses. A 13 V-J signature model separated ophthalmopathy from stable hyperthyroidism, with 87.88% sensitivity and roughly 84% specificity in cross-validation and 80%/75% in testing. In validation, the model predicted progression to ophthalmopathy with 55% to 71% sensitivity and approximately 72% specificity, a median of 6.5 months before onset. A discovery cohort of about 96 patients, roughly 45 with Graves' ophthalmopathy and under 60 with stable Graves' hyperthyroidism, was used to find distinguishing TCR V-J signatures. Prospective prediction of ophthalmopathy was tested in an independent validation cohort of some 19 hyperthyroidism patients and 17 patients who later progressed to ophthalmopathy. The roughly 94 discovery patients were randomly split 7:3 into training and test sets. The study also compared thyroid tissue and blood T-cell repertoires from five or six Graves' hyperthyroidism patients. Following sampling, methimazole starting at 30 mg daily was given to hyperthyroidism patients, and high-dose intravenous methylprednisolone was given to ophthalmopathy patients. Libraries were constructed in a second round of multiplex PCR, after which size selection and purification were carried out. Sequencing of the libraries was done on an Illumina HiSeq2000 using paired-end 100 bp reads. SOAPnuke was used to process the raw data, with reads discarded if the reads contained adapters or uncalled bases, had a mean Phred below 15, or lacked an exact constant-primer or identifier match. High-quality paired reads were merged with COPE v1.2.5, and unique nucleotide sequences were defined as clonotypes. MiTCR v1.1 was used to align clonotypes to the IMGT TRBV, TRBD and TRBJ reference segments. The analysis was restricted to V-J combinations with a frequency above 0.0001, which together covered just over 99% of the repertoires. A TCS score was defined as the ratio of F50 (clonal expansion) to E x V (chaos), with BLOSUM62-based TCRdist applied between CDR3 peptides within each V-J. Welch's t-statistics and random forest reduced 500 to 550 V-J features to 13, which were used in a naive Bayes classifier (R e1071). Sample size was not statistically predetermined, and investigators were not blinded to group allocation. According to the paper, TCR Vbeta CDR3 sequencing was carried out on approximately 140 peripheral blood samples, which came from 40 to 45 ophthalmopathy, 75 or so hyperthyroidism and 17 progressor patients.

This sequence uses TRBV6-1 and TRBJ2-1, with a weak D call of TRBD2 (6 bases match). This material consisted of peripheral blood mononuclear cells (PBMCs), taken at new diagnosis, from a patient treated with antithyroid drugs. The clonotype comes from a woman between 45 and 60 years old with Graves disease. Donor details come from another sample of the same person, matched by shared clones. The CDR3 amino acid sequence is: CASSEVGTPVDEQFF. At the DNA level, the sequence is TGTGCCAGCAGTGAAGTAGGGACTCCCGTCGATGAGCAGTTCTTC.